Described below is a single T cell receptor beta chain sequence and its context. Cohort assignment relied on participant-reported clinical history. The study recruited exposed participants who had met a COVID-19 case within 2 weeks before entry. The sample is drawn from a study of blood T cell repertoires in COVID-19. Using immunoSEQ multiplex PCR, the repertoire was profiled, and TCRdb retains in-frame clones only, with some absent. The repertoire has under 250,000 clones, under 90% of them found once; the top ten carry 3.6%. Germline V gene sequence: CDR1 SGDLS, CDR2 YYNGEE. Trimming left V 0 bases short and J 0 bases short, with 10 bases between. This CDR3 contains 16 residues.

The V and J genes are TRBV9 and TRBJ1-5; D possibly corresponds to TRBD1 (5 bases). This clonotype was sampled from a woman in her 40s who had been exposed to COVID-19. Sequencing was done on a sample of PBMCs or T cells enriched from blood (not recorded which). The CDR3 region is CASSVGGSHSNQPQHF. The CDR3 DNA sequence: TGTGCCAGCAGCGTAGGGGGCAGCCATAGCAATCAGCCCCAGCATTTT.